Sequencing of this TCR beta chain was carried out in a study of blood T cell repertoires in COVID-19. Study at large: Sources were T cells, B-cell-depleted T cells, or PBMCs; the material itself was cDNA or gDNA.

As originally analysed: For nucleated cells, counts were estimated from reference gene primer amplification. The data were produced by immunoSEQ multiplex PCR, yet TCRdb's version contains in-frame clones alone and is incomplete. Clone size and the V and J calls come from that table; the DNA yielded D and trimming. Here the sample spans about 270,000 clones, approximately 91% being singletons. Participants were aged about 18 to 90 years, lived in 20 to 25 US areas, and enrolled virtually. This clonotype originated in a woman aged 35 to 49 with acute COVID-19. Sequenced sample: PBMCs or T cells enriched from blood (not recorded which).

This chain's CDR3 is CASSVASTGLSYGYTF. The CDR3 DNA reads TGTGCCAGCAGCGTAGCTTCGACAGGCCTATCCTATGGCTACACCTTC. The chain is built from TRBV9 and TRBJ1-2; the D gene is possibly TRBD1 (6 bases). The CDR3 totals 16 residues. Trimming cost V 0 bases and J 4 bases, with 16 bases left between them. CDR1 is SGDLS and CDR2 is YYNGEE in the germline V gene. The entire variable domain, with the rest obtained from reference TRBV9 and TRBJ1-2, is as follows: DSGVTQTPKHLITATGQRVTLRCSPRSGDLSVYWYQQSLDQGLQFLIQYYNGEERAKGNILERFSAQQFPDLHSELNLSSLELGDSALYFCASSVASTGLSYGYTFGSGTRLTVV.